The rows below give T cell receptor beta chains drawn from one sample of a study of vaccination and CD4 T cells after COVID-19. The antigens of these receptors remain unknown. TCRdb processed the PCR reads anew with MiXCR; each CDR3 protein has one entry. The table lists 2,500 to 3,500 distinct CDR3 sequences, about 49% of them singletons. Sequences were obtained from CD4+ T cells from blood, cultured in vitro. The receptors stem from a human donor who had recovered from COVID-19. The CDR3 runs from the conserved cysteine through the conserved F or W. Each record gives: V gene, clone size, J gene, D gene, CDR3 protein, CDR3 DNA. D genes are given only for firm matches. Some rows have no size entry. The others give once, few or many, or a class for an expanded clone.

TRBV24-1,NA,TRBJ2-7,TRBD2,CATSDLHAGGIEEQYF,TGTGCCACCAGTGATTTGCACGCGGGAGGGATCGAAGAGCAGTACTTC
TRBV11-3,few,TRBJ2-7,TRBD1,CASSLGQGLYEQYF,TGTGCCAGCAGCTTAGGACAGGGTCTCTACGAGCAGTACTTC
TRBV5-5,NA,TRBJ2-7,TRBD2,CASSGGTSFLVTPSLSYEQYF,TGTGCCAGCAGCGGTGGGACTAGCTTTCTGGTAACCCCCTCCCTCTCCTACGAGCAGTACTTC
TRBV20-1,NA,TRBJ2-2,TRBD2,CSARELAGVNTGELFF,TGCAGTGCTAGGGAACTAGCGGGAGTAAACACCGGGGAGCTGTTTTTT
TRBV20-1,NA,TRBJ2-1,TRBD2,CSAPEGTSGMVGSEQFF,TGCAGTGCCCCAGAAGGGACTAGCGGGATGGTTGGGAGTGAGCAGTTCTTC
TRBV20-1,few,TRBJ1-2,NA,CSSAGGESYTF,TGCAGTTCGGCGGGGGGTGAGAGCTACACCTTC
TRBV14,few,TRBJ2-7,TRBD1,CASSRGLVYEQYF,TGTGCCAGCAGCAGGGGGCTCGTATACGAGCAGTACTTC
TRBV11-2,NA,TRBJ2-2,TRBD1,CATHRGQHTGELFF,TGTGCCACCCATCGGGGACAGCACACCGGGGAGCTGTTTTTT
TRBV6-2/TRBV6-3,NA,TRBJ2-5,TRBD2,CASSNPTSGGETQYF,TGTGCCAGCTCGAACCCCACTAGCGGGGGAGAGACCCAGTACTTC
TRBV19,once,TRBJ1-1,TRBD1,CASSSTGLGTEAFF,TGTGCCAGTAGTTCGACAGGGCTGGGGACTGAAGCTTTCTTT
TRBV20-1,NA,TRBJ1-1,NA,CSPTRDNTEAFF,TGCAGTCCCACCAGGGACAACACTGAAGCTTTCTTT
TRBV2,NA,TRBJ2-2,TRBD1,CASSQTGAGTGELFF,TGTGCCAGCAGTCAGACAGGGGCGGGCACCGGGGAGCTGTTTTTT
TRBV19,NA,TRBJ2-7,NA,CASSTTRLGLYEQYF,TGTGCCAGTAGTACTACTCGACTAGGCCTCTACGAGCAGTACTTC
TRBV24-1,NA,TRBJ2-7,NA,CATRTGGGDEQYF,TGTGCCACCAGAACGGGAGGGGGCGACGAGCAGTACTTC
TRBV6-1,few,TRBJ1-5,TRBD1,CASSDAAGTGDQPQHF,TGTGCCAGCAGTGATGCAGCCGGGACAGGAGATCAGCCCCAGCATTTT
TRBV5-4,NA,TRBJ1-1,NA,CASGRENTEAFF,TGTGCCAGCGGAAGGGAGAACACTGAAGCTTTCTTT